This TCR beta chain was sequenced for a study of blood T cell repertoires in COVID-19. Study at large: Acute and convalescent COVID-19 samples came from the United States, Italy and Spain.

Per the germline V gene, CDR1 is LNHNV and CDR2 is YYDKDF (reference sequence). With 9 bases clipped from V and 7 bases from J, the junction kept 9 bases outside the gene matches. The CDR3 has 14 amino acids. Per the study methods: Estimation of nucleated cell counts relied on the amplification of reference gene primers. The method was immunoSEQ multiplex PCR; TCRdb's version includes in-frame clones alone and lacks a portion of them. That table furnishes V, J and clone size, whereas the DNA furnished D and trimming. The profile covers approximately 240,000 clones, with approximately 80% appearing a single time and 15% to 20% taken by the ten largest.

Sequencing was performed on peripheral blood. The TCR originated in an elderly woman with active or convalescent COVID-19. This chain links TRBV15 with TRBJ2-7; 13 bases match TRBD2. Written as DNA, the CDR3 is TGTGCCACGCGAGGGACTAGCGGGATTGGGGAGCAGTACTTC. Translation: CATRGTSGIGEQYF.